The sequence of this TCR beta chain was determined in a study of Ad26.COV2.S vaccination and SARS-CoV-2 variants. Across the whole study: By the intramuscular route, Ad26.COV2.S was given once, or twice 56 days apart. Findings and caveats of the study: Analyses of TCR breadth and depth may have underestimated total T cell responses.

As to treatment: roughly 20 received Ad26.COV2.S at low or high dose, single or two shots; 5 received placebo; per-sample allocation not given. Specimen acquisition occurred on day 63 following the initial vaccine or placebo injection. The repertoire was sequenced with immunoSEQ multiplex PCR; TCRdb's copy has only in-frame clones and lacks some. This sample has some 390,000 clones; approximately 90% occur once, and the top ten carry about 2%. This CDR3 contains 17 residues. Germline V CDR1 and CDR2: MNHEY, SVGEGT. V dropped 5 bases and J dropped 6; count of bases not matched to a gene: 8. To note about this clone: Its specificity is unknown.

Here the sequenced sample was peripheral blood, taken in a trial of Ad26.COV2.S vaccine versus placebo. The V and J genes are TRBV6-2 or TRBV6-3 and TRBJ2-2; 14 positions agree with TRBD2. The origin of this receptor is a person between 18 and 60 years old who received the Ad26.COV2.S COVID-19 vaccine or a placebo. The CDR3: CASSDGLAGGSAGELFF. CDR3 nucleotide sequence: TGTGCCAGCAGTGATGGACTAGCGGGAGGATCGGCCGGGGAGCTGTTTTTT.